Listed below are T cell receptor beta chains from one sample, sequenced in a study of identifying expanded T cells in peripheral blood. TCRdb's table, derived via immunoSEQ multiplex PCR, lists solely in-frame clones and lacks some. The repertoire holds about 78,000 clones, with approximately 85% as singletons. The specimen was blood. The source is a person between 18 and 75 years old in good health. Both conserved end residues are part of each CDR3. D genes are given only for firm matches. Clone size is stated in some rows and not others, as once, few, many or a class when expanded.

D: -
size: -
V: TRBV9
J: TRBJ2-1
DNA: TGTGCCAGCAGCCCATACGGCCGGGAGTCTGAGCAGTTCTTC
CDR3: CASSPYGRESEQFF

D: -
size: -
V: TRBV2
J: TRBJ2-3
DNA: TGTGCCAGCAGCGTTAGCACAGATACGCAGTATTTT
CDR3: CASSVSTDTQYF

D: -
size: -
V: TRBV6-1
J: TRBJ2-2
DNA: TGTGCCAGCAGTGAAGGCGCAGGGTTTGGAGAGCTGTTTTTT
CDR3: CASSEGAGFGELFF

D: -
size: -
V: TRBV6-1
J: TRBJ1-5
DNA: TGTGCCAGCGATGAGGTTAGCAATCAGCCCCAGCATTTT
CDR3: CASDEVSNQPQHF

D: TRBD2
size: -
V: TRBV9
J: TRBJ2-5
DNA: TGTGCCAGCAGCCTCACTCCTAGCGGGATTGAGACCCAGTACTTC
CDR3: CASSLTPSGIETQYF

D: -
size: -
V: TRBV7-9
J: TRBJ1-2
DNA: TGTGCCAGCAGCTTAGAGGGCAGGGCGACCTATGGCTACACCTTC
CDR3: CASSLEGRATYGYTF

D: -
size: -
V: TRBV20-1
J: TRBJ2-7
DNA: TGCAGTCCGGTCAGGTCCTACGAGCAGTACTTC
CDR3: CSPVRSYEQYF

D: -
size: -
V: TRBV28
J: TRBJ1-4
DNA: TGTGCCAGCAGTTTATTTTCAGCGGCAACTAATGAAAAACTGTTTTTT
CDR3: CASSLFSAATNEKLFF

D: TRBD1
size: -
V: TRBV5-3
J: TRBJ2-3
DNA: TGTGCCAGAAGCTTGCACAGGGGGCTGGGCACAGATACGCAGTATTTT
CDR3: CARSLHRGLGTDTQYF

D: -
size: -
V: TRBV28
J: TRBJ2-3
DNA: TGTGCCAGCAGTCCGGGACAAGAAGATCATAATACGCAGTATTTT
CDR3: CASSPGQEDHNTQYF

D: -
size: -
V: TRBV4-3
J: TRBJ1-3
DNA: TGCGCCAGCAGCCAAGATTTAGGGGGTAACTCTGGAAACACCATATATTTT
CDR3: CASSQDLGGNSGNTIYF

D: -
size: -
V: TRBV28
J: TRBJ1-1
DNA: TGTGCCAGCCGAGGACCTATCCAAAACACTGAAGCTTTCTTT
CDR3: CASRGPIQNTEAFF

D: -
size: -
V: TRBV20-1
J: TRBJ1-2
DNA: TGCAGTGCTAGATTTCAAAATGGCTACACCTTC
CDR3: CSARFQNGYTF

D: -
size: -
V: TRBV4-3
J: TRBJ2-1
DNA: TGCGCCAGCAGCCAAGATCTAGAATTGGGGCCAACAGCTAATGAGCAGTTCTTC
CDR3: CASSQDLELGPTANEQFF

D: -
size: -
V: TRBV20-1
J: TRBJ2-1
DNA: TGCAGTGCTAGAGATCGAAATGAGCAGTTCTTC
CDR3: CSARDRNEQFF

D: -
size: few
V: TRBV27
J: TRBJ2-1
DNA: TGTGCCAGCAGTCCGTCCCAGATAAGCTCCTACAATGAGCAGTTCTTC
CDR3: CASSPSQISSYNEQFF

D: TRBD2
size: -
V: TRBV7-8
J: TRBJ2-1
DNA: TGTGCCAGCAGCTTAGCGGTGGCTCCTAGCGGATACAATGAGCAGTTCTTC
CDR3: CASSLAVAPSGYNEQFF

D: -
size: -
V: TRBV6-5
J: TRBJ2-7
DNA: TGTGCCAGCAGTTACTCGCGGCGGGGATTCTACGAGCAGTACTTC
CDR3: CASSYSRRGFYEQYF

D: -
size: -
V: TRBV30
J: TRBJ2-1
DNA: TGTGCCTGGAGTGTGGGCTGGACGGGACAAACCTCCTACAATGAGCAGTTCTTC
CDR3: CAWSVGWTGQTSYNEQFF

D: -
size: few
V: TRBV5-4
J: TRBJ2-5
DNA: TGTGCCAGCAGCTTGGGGCGGGCCCAAGAGACCCAGTACTTC
CDR3: CASSLGRAQETQYF

D: TRBD1
size: -
V: TRBV7-6
J: TRBJ1-4
DNA: TGTGCCAGCAGCTTACGGACAGGCTCGATGGCTAATGAAAAACTGTTTTTT
CDR3: CASSLRTGSMANEKLFF

D: TRBD1
size: -
V: TRBV11-2
J: TRBJ2-3
DNA: TGTGCCAGCAGCTTAGAAAGGGGGCGGCAAGATACGCAGTATTTT
CDR3: CASSLERGRQDTQYF

D: -
size: -
V: TRBV7-2
J: TRBJ1-5
DNA: TGTGCCAGCAGCTTAGCATCCAGGGCTAATCAGCCCCAGCATTTT
CDR3: CASSLASRANQPQHF

D: -
size: -
V: TRBV28
J: TRBJ2-7
DNA: TGTGCCAGCAGTCTAACAGGGAAGGCCTACGAGCAGTACTTC
CDR3: CASSLTGKAYEQYF

D: -
size: -
V: TRBV28
J: TRBJ1-1
DNA: TGTGCCAGCAGGCCCCACAGCGGAGGTAACACTGAAGCTTTCTTT
CDR3: CASRPHSGGNTEAFF

D: TRBD1
size: few
V: TRBV27
J: TRBJ2-7
DNA: TGTGCCAGCAGTCGACAGGGGCGCCTCGACGAGCAGTACTTC
CDR3: CASSRQGRLDEQYF

D: TRBD1
size: -
V: TRBV7-2
J: TRBJ1-3
DNA: TGTGCCAGCAGCTCACAGGGGGGGTCTGGAAACACCATATATTTT
CDR3: CASSSQGGSGNTIYF

D: TRBD1
size: -
V: TRBV5-4
J: TRBJ1-3
DNA: TGTGCCACCGGGGACAGTAACTCTGGAAACACCATATATTTT
CDR3: CATGDSNSGNTIYF

D: -
size: -
V: TRBV5-1
J: TRBJ1-2
DNA: TGCGCCAGCAGCGTGGATGGCATCGAGGTGGGCTACACCTTC
CDR3: CASSVDGIEVGYTF

D: -
size: few
V: TRBV5-3
J: TRBJ1-4
DNA: TGTGCCAGCACAAGTGGCACTAATGAAAAACTGTTTTTT
CDR3: CASTSGTNEKLFF

D: TRBD2
size: -
V: TRBV10-2
J: TRBJ2-3
DNA: TGCGCCAGCTCTAGCGGGGGGAGCACAGATACGCAGTATTTT
CDR3: CASSSGGSTDTQYF

D: -
size: -
V: TRBV6-5
J: TRBJ1-1
DNA: TGTGCCAGCAGTTACCCCGACCTGACTGAAGCTTTCTTT
CDR3: CASSYPDLTEAFF

D: TRBD1
size: -
V: TRBV28
J: TRBJ1-2
DNA: TGTGCCAGCAGGGGACAGGGGGGCTACACCTTC
CDR3: CASRGQGGYTF

D: TRBD2
size: once
V: TRBV28
J: TRBJ2-7
DNA: TGTGCCAGCAATCGACTAGCGGGAGGCCAGCAGTACTTC
CDR3: CASNRLAGGQQYF

D: -
size: -
V: TRBV7-9
J: TRBJ2-7
DNA: TGTGCCAGCAGCTCTCTGGTGGGACCCCAGGGTGGAGAGCAGTACTTC
CDR3: CASSSLVGPQGGEQYF

D: TRBD1
size: -
V: TRBV19
J: TRBJ1-2
DNA: TGTGCCAGTAGTATCTGGGACAGGGGGCACTATGGCTACACCTTC
CDR3: CASSIWDRGHYGYTF

D: -
size: -
V: TRBV4-3
J: TRBJ2-7
DNA: TGCGCCAGCAGCCTTTTAAAGCCAAGATCTAGACCCTCCTACGAGCAGTACTTC
CDR3: CASSLLKPRSRPSYEQYF

D: -
size: -
V: TRBV9
J: TRBJ1-2
DNA: TGTGCCAGCAGCGACGCGGGGGGGTTCTATGGCTACACCTTC
CDR3: CASSDAGGFYGYTF

D: -
size: -
V: TRBV28
J: TRBJ2-7
DNA: TGTGCCAGCAGAGGTGTTTACGAGCAGTACTTC
CDR3: CASRGVYEQYF

D: -
size: -
V: TRBV9
J: TRBJ1-5
DNA: TGTGCCCGCAGTCTGGGGGGGGGTTTCAATCAGCCCCAGCATTTT
CDR3: CARSLGGGFNQPQHF